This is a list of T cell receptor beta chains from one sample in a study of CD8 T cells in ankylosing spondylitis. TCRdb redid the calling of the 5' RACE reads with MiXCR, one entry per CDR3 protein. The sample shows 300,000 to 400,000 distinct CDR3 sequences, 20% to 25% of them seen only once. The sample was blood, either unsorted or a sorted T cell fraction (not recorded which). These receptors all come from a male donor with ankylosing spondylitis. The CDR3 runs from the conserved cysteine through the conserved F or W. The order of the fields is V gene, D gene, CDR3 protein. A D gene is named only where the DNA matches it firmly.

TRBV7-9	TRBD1	CASSSGQGGEKLFF
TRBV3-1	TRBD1	CASSQAGQGVKPQHF
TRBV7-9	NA	CASSLRQASYEQYF
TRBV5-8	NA	CASSLRGISYEQYF
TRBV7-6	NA	CASSLSEEQYF
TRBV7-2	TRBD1	CASSLQGDRAVPLHF
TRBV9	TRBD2	CASSAAGGLVETQYF
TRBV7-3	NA	CASSLRGGQNTEAFF
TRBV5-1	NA	CASSLRGPTYEQYF
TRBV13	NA	CASSRPRVAADTQYF
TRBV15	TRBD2	CATSRDLGLAGEQFF
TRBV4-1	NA	CASSQQGNYGYTF
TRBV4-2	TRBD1	CASSQDPGGHGYGYTF
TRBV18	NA	CASSGGLENEQFF
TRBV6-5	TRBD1	CASSYSPRQGAFQPQHF
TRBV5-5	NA	CASSSNPGGLGDTQYF
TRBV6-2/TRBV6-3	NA	CASSYGRRTDTQYF
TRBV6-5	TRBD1	CASSYDRGRGYTF
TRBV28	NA	CASSFGIYEQYF
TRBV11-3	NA	CASSLSGPTHGELFF
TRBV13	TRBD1	CASSLIPSIGTGGREQYF
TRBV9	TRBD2	CASSVGLAGVEQYF
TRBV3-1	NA	CASSQDSGRYNEQFF
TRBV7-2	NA	CASSLAAGNTEAFF
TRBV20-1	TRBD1	CSARGGRGNEQYF
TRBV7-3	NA	CASSLTGGLFGYTF
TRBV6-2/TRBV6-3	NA	CASSWSVSGNTIYF
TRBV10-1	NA	CASSRDQAINEQFF
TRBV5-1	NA	CASSLAWGYQETQYF
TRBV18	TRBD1	CASSPSDRDYGYTF
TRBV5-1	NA	CASSGGGSSSYNEQFF
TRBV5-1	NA	CASSFQGPHNEQFF
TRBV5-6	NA	CASSSLGFTQYF
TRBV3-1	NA	CASRRATEQFF
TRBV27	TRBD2	CASSSVWFSGRRETGELFF
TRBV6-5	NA	CASSYGHPISGNTIYF
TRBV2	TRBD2	CASRVLAGGTGELFF
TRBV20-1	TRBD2	CSASSVGRMADTQYF
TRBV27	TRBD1	CASRPGQGVVASPLHF
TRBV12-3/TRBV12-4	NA	CASSPPRHLTEAFF
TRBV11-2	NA	CASSLPASYGYTF
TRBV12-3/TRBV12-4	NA	CASRSRVASYEQYF
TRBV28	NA	CASLDRSTDTQYF
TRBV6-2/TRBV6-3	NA	CASSYDGARNTIYF
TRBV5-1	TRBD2	CASSSGLAGAVDIQYF
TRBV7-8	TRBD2	CASSLGSGNSYEQYF
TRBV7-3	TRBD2	CASSLIAGGTDTQYF